These 13 T cell receptor beta chains came from one sample sequenced in a study of early T cells in non-severe SARS-CoV-2 infection. From the 5' RACE reads, TCRdb called clonotypes with MiXCR, one entry per CDR3 protein. The data hold about 80,000 distinct CDR3 sequences, with 9.5% to 13% observed a single time. Sequenced material: whole blood. The receptor source for this set is an adult who was a healthcare worker with PCR-confirmed SARS-CoV-2 infection or an uninfected control (not recorded which).

There are a few counts of this clonotype. The chain couples TRBV11-2 to TRBJ1-2; D possibly corresponds to TRBD1 (6 bases). The V end lost 3 bases, the J end lost 6 bases, and 14 bases lay between the germline ends. The CDR3 loop spans 14 amino acids. The germline CDR1 and CDR2 sequences are SGHAT and FQNNGV. In nucleotides, the CDR3 is TGTGCCAGCAGCTTGGCCTTCACAGGGAATGGCTACACCTTC. As protein: CASSLAFTGNGYTF. Drawing the rest from reference TRBV11-2 and TRBJ1-2, the complete variable domain is EAGVAQSPRYKIIEKRQSVAFWCNPISGHATLYWYQQILGQGPKLLIQFQNNGVVDDSQLPKDRFSAERLKGVDSTLKIQPAKLEDSAVYLCASSLAFTGNGYTFGSGTRLTVV.

At least ten counts were recorded for this clonotype. The V gene is TRBV6-1, the J gene TRBJ1-5, with no clear D. Trimming left V 3 bases short and J 2 bases short, with 5 bases between. CDR1 is MNHNS and CDR2 is SASEGT in the germline V gene. CDR3 length equals 13 residues. The CDR3 reads CASSESGNQPQHF. In DNA, the CDR3 is TGTGCCAGCAGTGAGAGTGGCAATCAGCCCCAGCATTTT.

About this clonotype itself: Just one base apart from a much larger clone, this may be a read error. The V and J genes are TRBV7-8 and TRBJ2-5; 8 bases fit TRBD2. The CDR3 is made up of 15 amino acids. In germline, CDR1 is SGHVS, CDR2 FQNEAQ. The CDR3 nucleotides are TGTGCCAGCGGCTTAGAAGCGGGAGCGGGCAAGACCCAGTACTTC. Amino acid sequence: CASGLEAGAGKTQYF.

V and J are TRBV5-1 and TRBJ2-2, with TRBD1 matching over 7 bases. Germline V gene data show CDR1 as SGHRS and CDR2 as YFSETQ. V was pared by 8 bases and J by 5 bases, with 9 bases of the junction left unmatched. The CDR3 totals 14 residues. CDR3 DNA sequence: TGCGCCAGTGCCGGGACAGACAAAACCGGGGAGCTGTTTTTT. Translation gives CASAGTDKTGELFF.

The gene calls are TRBV29-1 and TRBJ2-7; D unresolved. Germline-derived CDR1 and CDR2 are SQVTM and ANQGSEA. The germline V and J ends were trimmed by 6 bases and 3 bases, with 15 bases remaining between them. The CDR3 consists of 13 residues. CDR3 sequence: CSVVLRQVYEQYF. The CDR3 DNA sequence: TGCAGCGTCGTCCTGCGGCAGGTCTACGAGCAGTACTTC.

This clonotype is medium-sized. V and J are TRBV20-1 and TRBJ2-7; either TRBD1 or TRBD2 may fit D (5 bases each). The ends were cut back, 5 bases at V and 0 bases at J, with 11 bases in the middle. The germline CDR1 and CDR2 sequences are DFQATT and SNEGSKA (reference sequence). The CDR3 covers 13 residues. Here the CDR3 DNA reads TGCAGTGCTGGGGACGGTAGCTCCTACGAGCAGTACTTC. Translated, it gives CSAGDGSSYEQYF.

This clonotype has ten or more counts. The gene calls are TRBV28 and TRBJ2-1, with 7 bases identical to TRBD2. Germline CDR1 is MDHEN and CDR2 is SYDVKM. J gave up 3 bases and V 2 bases, and 7 bases lay outside the gene matches. The CDR3 length is 16 residues. Here the CDR3 DNA reads TGTGCCAGCAGTTTAAGTTTCCTAGCGGACTACAATGAGCAGTTCTTC. As protein: CASSLSFLADYNEQFF.

This clonotype was seen repeatedly, ten times or more. DNA of the CDR3: TGTGCCAGCAGCTTACGTGTAGGGATCAACACTGAAGCTTTCTTT. Translating gives CASSLRVGINTEAFF. This chain uses TRBV7-9 with TRBJ1-1, with D hard to call. The V end lost 2 bases, the J end lost 2 bases, and 12 bases lay between the germline ends. CDR1 SEHNR and CDR2 FQNEAQ come from the germline V gene (reference sequence). The CDR3 covers 15 residues.

The rearrangement links TRBV3-1 to TRBJ2-2; TRBD1 or TRBD2 may be the D gene (7 bases each). In germline, CDR1 is LGHDT, CDR2 YNNKEL (reference sequence). Trimming stripped 1 base from V and 3 bases from J, with 12 bases between. The CDR3 consists of 16 residues. The CDR3 DNA is TGTGCCAGCAGCCAAGTGGCAGGGGGGGACACCGGGGAGCTGTTTTTT. Translated, it gives CASSQVAGGDTGELFF.

This clonotype occurred a few times. This sequence joins TRBV18 and TRBJ1-1, with 9 positions matching TRBD1. The CDR3 consists of 14 residues. The junction had 6 bases not matched to a gene; V was cut back by 5 bases and J by 5 bases. Germline V gene sequence: CDR1 KGHSH, CDR2 LQKENI. The CDR3 loop reads CASSAKQGATEAFF. The DNA for the CDR3 is TGTGCCAGCTCAGCAAAACAGGGGGCTACTGAAGCTTTCTTT.

This clonotype appeared many times. The chain links TRBV7-3 to TRBJ1-6; TRBD1 aligns across 7 bases. The germline CDR1 and CDR2 sequences are SGHTA and FQGTGA. This CDR3 is 15 amino acids long. V lost 5 bases, J lost 10 bases, and 11 bases stayed unmatched. CDR3 region: CASSLGTVRRSPLHF. The CDR3 region has the DNA TGTGCCAGCAGCCTAGGGACAGTCCGGCGGTCACCCCTCCACTTT.

This clonotype was recorded at least ten times. This chain joins TRBV6-1 and TRBJ1-1; D not resolved. Germline assignment: CDR1 MNHNS and CDR2 SASEGT. The CDR3 totals 13 residues. Trimming pared 7 bases from V and 1 base from J, leaving 10 bases between. The CDR3 nucleotides read TGTGCCAGCATGTTGGAAAGGAACACTGAAGCTTTCTTT. Translation gives CASMLERNTEAFF.

This clonotype showed up many times. This chain joins TRBV24-1 and TRBJ2-1, with D possibly TRBD1 on 6 matching bases. Germline V gene data show CDR1 as KGHDR and CDR2 as SFDVKD. V lost 1 base to trimming and J lost 6 bases, with 12 bases between them. The CDR3 contains 15 residues. Here the CDR3 DNA reads TGTGCCACCAGTGATTTTGGGACAATGACCAATGAGCAGTTCTTC. It translates to CATSDFGTMTNEQFF.